Listed here are 2 T cell receptor beta chains from one sample, sequenced in a study of CD8+ T cells in alopecia areata (dated 2018 in TCRdb). Library preparation employed the immunoSEQ multiplex PCR assay. For TCR sequencing, RNA was extracted from every sample and reverse transcribed into cDNA to serve as template. In TCRdb, the immuneACCESS table is reduced to in-frame sequences with V and J assigned. These tables do not hold every clone; where another copy was compared, an unresolved V gene accounts for under half, and the others remain unexplained. In this sample the table shows 7,500 to 10,000 clones, approximately 70% of which occur a single time. The ten largest clonotypes hold 13% to 15% of the sample. Lesional scalp punch biopsies and peripheral blood were collected from alopecia areata patients. Sequencing was carried out using skin. Receptors originate from a human donor with alopecia areata.

The rearrangement uses TRBV7-9 and TRBJ2-7; 7 bases map to TRBD1. CDR1 is SEHNR and CDR2 is FQNEAQ in the germline V gene (reference sequence). V gave up 5 bases and J gave up 2 bases; unmatched junction bases: 9. CDR3 length: 15 residues. CDR3: CASSPSGTETYEQYF. CDR3 DNA sequence: TGTGCCAGCAGCCCTTCCGGGACAGAGACCTACGAGCAGTACTTC.

The V gene is TRBV6-5, the J gene TRBJ2-5, with TRBD2 matching 8 bases. The CDR3 is 14 residues long. V gave up 0 bases and J gave up 5 bases; unmatched junction bases: 2. CDR1 and CDR2 (germline): MNHEY, SVGAGI. The CDR3 here is CASSYSRLAETQYF. CDR3 in DNA: TGTGCCAGCAGTTACTCGAGACTAGCGGAGACCCAGTACTTC.